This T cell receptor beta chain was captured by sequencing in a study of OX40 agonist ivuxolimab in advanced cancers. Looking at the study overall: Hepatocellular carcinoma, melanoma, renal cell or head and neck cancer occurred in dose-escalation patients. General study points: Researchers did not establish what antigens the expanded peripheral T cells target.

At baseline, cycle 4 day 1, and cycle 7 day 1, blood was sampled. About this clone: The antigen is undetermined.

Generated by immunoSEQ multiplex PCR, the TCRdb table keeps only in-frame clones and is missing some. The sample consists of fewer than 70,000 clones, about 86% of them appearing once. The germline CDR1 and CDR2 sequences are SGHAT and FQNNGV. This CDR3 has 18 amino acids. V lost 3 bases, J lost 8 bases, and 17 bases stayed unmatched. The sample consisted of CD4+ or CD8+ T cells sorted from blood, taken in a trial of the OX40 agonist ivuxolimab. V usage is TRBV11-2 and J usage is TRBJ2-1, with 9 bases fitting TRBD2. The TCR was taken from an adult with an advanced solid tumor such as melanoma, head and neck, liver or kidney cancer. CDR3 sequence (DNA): TGTGCCAGCAGCTTGACGATCACTAGCGGGCCCCGGAGGGATGAGCAGTTCTTC. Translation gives CASSLTITSGPRRDEQFF.